The entry below describes one TCR beta chain. Its antigen remains unidentified. Following RNA extraction, reverse transcription yielded cDNA that acted as the sequencing template. Clones were read by immunoSEQ multiplex PCR, and TCRdb kept only the in-frame ones, dropping some. In the table there are around 270,000 clones, over 45% of which are singletons. Specified treatment: oral pan-JAK inhibitor, 5-10 mg twice daily. The entry originates in a study of CD8+ T cells in alopecia areata. Study information: Those treated were given oral tofacitinib at 5 to 10 mg twice daily. Study findings and constraints: In blood and scalp, many expanded lesional clones persisted during tofacitinib. Especially in alopecia totalis/universalis, lesional scalp showed greater clonality than normal scalp did.

V shed 4 bases, J shed 5 bases, and the junction held 13 bases outside the gene matches. The CDR3 is made up of 16 amino acids. The germline V gene has CDR1 SGDLS and CDR2 YYNGEE. The source of this sequence is a human donor with alopecia areata. The specimen comprised CD4+ T cells sorted from blood, sampled at week 24, from a patient treated with tofacitinib. V and J are TRBV9 and TRBJ2-5; TRBD2 agrees at 8 bases. CDR3: CASSPGHGGAGETQYF. DNA for the CDR3: TGTGCCAGCAGCCCCGGGCACGGGGGGGCCGGGGAGACCCAGTACTTC.